This is a list of T cell receptor beta chains from one sample in a study of blood T cell repertoires in COVID-19. This table comes from immunoSEQ multiplex PCR, and its TCRdb copy is limited to in-frame clones, with some not included. The table includes 200,000 to 300,000 clones, over 80% detected once. Sequencing input: peripheral blood. These TCRs come from a woman aged 40 to 50 with acute or convalescent COVID-19. CDR3s include the opening cysteine and the closing phenylalanine or tryptophan. The D gene is left open where the match is weak. Clone size appears in some rows only: once, few, many, or a class for an expanded clone.

J gene: TRBJ1-1
V gene: TRBV5-1
D gene: TRBD1
clone size: NA
CDR3 DNA: TGCGCCAGCAGCACGGGACAGGGCACTGAAGCTTTCTTT
CDR3 protein: CASSTGQGTEAFF

J gene: TRBJ1-1
V gene: TRBV5-1
D gene: TRBD1
clone size: NA
CDR3 DNA: TGCGCCAGCAGCACCACAGGGGACGAGAACACTGAAGCTTTCTTT
CDR3 protein: CASSTTGDENTEAFF

J gene: TRBJ1-1
V gene: TRBV18
D gene: TRBD1
clone size: once
CDR3 DNA: TGTGCCAGCTCACCCTCCTCGGGACAGGGGGCCAGCAACACTGAAGCTTTCTTT
CDR3 protein: CASSPSSGQGASNTEAFF

J gene: TRBJ1-1
V gene: TRBV10-2
D gene: NA
clone size: NA
CDR3 DNA: TGCGCCAGCAGTGACCCGGACAGTAGGATCACTGAAGCTTTCTTT
CDR3 protein: CASSDPDSRITEAFF

J gene: TRBJ1-2
V gene: TRBV5-4
D gene: TRBD1
clone size: NA
CDR3 DNA: TGTGCCAGCAGCCCTCGACAGGGACCTTATGGCTACACCTTC
CDR3 protein: CASSPRQGPYGYTF

J gene: TRBJ1-5
V gene: TRBV6-5
D gene: TRBD1
clone size: NA
CDR3 DNA: TGTGCCAGTCTGGGACAGGGGGTCCATCAGCCCCAGCATTTT
CDR3 protein: CASLGQGVHQPQHF

J gene: TRBJ2-3
V gene: TRBV5-1
D gene: TRBD2
clone size: NA
CDR3 DNA: TGCGCCAGCAGCTCAGGGCTGACTAGCGGGGGGATGACAGATACGCAGTATTTT
CDR3 protein: CASSSGLTSGGMTDTQYF

J gene: TRBJ1-5
V gene: TRBV4-1
D gene: TRBD1
clone size: NA
CDR3 DNA: TGCGCCAGCAGCCCTGGACAGGGAGTGGATCAGCCCCAGCATTTT
CDR3 protein: CASSPGQGVDQPQHF

J gene: TRBJ2-1
V gene: TRBV5-4
D gene: TRBD2
clone size: few
CDR3 DNA: TGTGCCAGCAGCTGGGGGACTACTTACAATGAGCAGTTCTTC
CDR3 protein: CASSWGTTYNEQFF

J gene: TRBJ1-1
V gene: TRBV6-4
D gene: NA
clone size: NA
CDR3 DNA: TGTGCCAGCAGTCGAGTTGGGGCTGGCACTGAAGCTTTCTTT
CDR3 protein: CASSRVGAGTEAFF

J gene: TRBJ2-3
V gene: TRBV13
D gene: TRBD2
clone size: NA
CDR3 DNA: TGTGCCAGCAGCAGCGGGGCAGATACGCAGTATTTT
CDR3 protein: CASSSGADTQYF

J gene: TRBJ2-3
V gene: TRBV3-1/TRBV3-2
D gene: NA
clone size: NA
CDR3 DNA: TGTGCCAGCAGCCTGACAGGCAGCACAGATACGCAGTATTTT
CDR3 protein: CASSLTGSTDTQYF

J gene: TRBJ1-2
V gene: TRBV10-2
D gene: TRBD1
clone size: NA
CDR3 DNA: TGCGCCAGCAGTTCACACAGGGGTAACTATGGCTACACCTTC
CDR3 protein: CASSSHRGNYGYTF

J gene: TRBJ1-6
V gene: TRBV5-4
D gene: NA
clone size: NA
CDR3 DNA: TGTGCCAGCAGCTCGGGGTACTATAATTCACCCCTCCACTTT
CDR3 protein: CASSSGYYNSPLHF

J gene: TRBJ2-3
V gene: TRBV20-1
D gene: TRBD2
clone size: NA
CDR3 DNA: TGCAGTGCTAGTGTAACCGGGACTAGCGGCACAGATACGCAGTATTTT
CDR3 protein: CSASVTGTSGTDTQYF

J gene: TRBJ2-1
V gene: TRBV5-4
D gene: NA
clone size: NA
CDR3 DNA: TGTGCCAGCAGCGAGGACAGAAATGAGCAGTTCTTC
CDR3 protein: CASSEDRNEQFF

J gene: TRBJ1-2
V gene: TRBV6-5
D gene: NA
clone size: NA
CDR3 DNA: TGTGCCAGCAGTTCCCGGGGTGTGGGCTATGGCTACACCTTC
CDR3 protein: CASSSRGVGYGYTF

J gene: TRBJ2-3
V gene: TRBV10-3
D gene: NA
clone size: NA
CDR3 DNA: TGTGCCATCAAGCCGGCAGGGTCAGATACGCAGTATTTT
CDR3 protein: CAIKPAGSDTQYF

J gene: TRBJ2-1
V gene: TRBV5-4
D gene: TRBD2
clone size: few
CDR3 DNA: TGTGCCAGCAGCCAGGGAGGGAGCCATAACCACAATGAGCAGTTCTTC
CDR3 protein: CASSQGGSHNHNEQFF